These 27 T cell receptor beta chains were all obtained from the same sample, sequenced in a study of OX40 agonist ivuxolimab in advanced cancers. Libraries were prepared by immunoSEQ multiplex PCR; TCRdb keeps only in-frame clonotypes and omits some of them. Seen here are about 37,000 clones, 70% to 90% observed once, and the top ten hold roughly 39%. This material consisted of CD4+ or CD8+ T cells sorted from blood, taken in a trial of the OX40 agonist ivuxolimab. The receptor set was obtained from an adult with an advanced solid tumor such as melanoma, head and neck, liver or kidney cancer.

This rearrangement joins TRBV19 to TRBJ2-3; D uncertain. The CDR3 covers 13 residues. Germline CDR1 LNHDA, CDR2 SQIVND (reference sequence). V lost 5 bases, J lost 2 bases, and 8 bases lay in between. Here the CDR3 DNA reads TGTGCCAGTAGTGCCGTCGACACAGATACGCAGTATTTT. Translation gives CASSAVDTDTQYF.

The chain is built from TRBV15 and TRBJ2-7; 11 bases fit TRBD1. With 2 bases clipped from V and 5 bases from J, the junction kept 14 bases outside the gene matches. CDR1 LNHNV and CDR2 YYDKDF come from the germline V gene (reference sequence). This CDR3 is 18 amino acids long. DNA of the CDR3: TGTGCCACCAGCAGATTGGATTCAGGGACAGGGGGGTCCAACGAGCAGTACTTC. Amino acid sequence: CATSRLDSGTGGSNEQYF.

The chain employs TRBV4-1 and TRBJ2-5; 11 bases line up with TRBD2. CDR1 MGHRA and CDR2 YSYEKL come from the germline V gene. There are 15 residues in the CDR3. J was trimmed by 2 bases and V by 4 bases; bases with no gene match: 3. In nucleotides, the CDR3 is TGCGCCAGCAGCCCAGGGACTAGCGGACAAGAGACCCAGTACTTC. It translates to CASSPGTSGQETQYF.

This chain uses TRBV7-2 with TRBJ2-3; D gene uncertain. The CDR3 loop spans 14 amino acids. Germline V lookup: CDR1 SGHTA, CDR2 FQGNSA. V shed 0 bases and J shed 5 bases, with 9 bases lying between them. CDR3 sequence: CASSLAGRLDTQYF. The CDR3 DNA reads TGTGCCAGCAGCTTAGCGGGTAGATTAGATACGCAGTATTTT.

V gene TRBV9 combines with J gene TRBJ2-5; 8 bases fit TRBD1. The DNA end lines up better with TRBJ2-7; the J call may be wrong. The CDR3 length is 14 residues. The germline gives CDR1 SGDLS, CDR2 YYNGEE. CDR3 sequence reads: CASSSQGGSYEQYF. The DNA of the CDR3 is TGTGCCAGCAGCTCACAGGGGGGCTCCTACGAGCAGTACTTC.

This chain connects TRBV18 to TRBJ2-1; tentative D call: TRBD2 (5 bases). V was trimmed by 2 bases and J by 12 bases, leaving 8 bases between them. Germline CDR1 reads KGHSH; CDR2 reads LQKENI. This CDR3 spans 11 amino acids. The CDR3: CASSPSGGQFF. Written as DNA, the CDR3 is TGTGCCAGCTCACCAAGCGGTGGGCAGTTCTTC.

This clone was detected only once. This chain links TRBV19 with TRBJ2-2; D uncertain. The germline V gene has CDR1 LNHDA and CDR2 SQIVND (reference sequence). This CDR3 is built from 14 residues. V lost 1 base and J 6 bases, leaving 9 bases between the germline ends. The CDR3 reads CASSIALLSGELFF. The CDR3 region has the DNA TGTGCCAGTAGTATAGCGTTGCTTTCCGGGGAGCTGTTTTTT.

J is TRBJ1-5 and V is TRBV15, with D hard to call. Trimming cost V 0 bases and J 4 bases, with 4 bases left between them. Germline CDR1 reads LNHNV; CDR2 reads YYDKDF (reference sequence). CDR3 length: 13 residues. CDR3 bases: TGTGCCACCAGCAGAGATCAGAATCAGCCCCAGCATTTT. It specifies CATSRDQNQPQHF.

The chain employs TRBV28 and TRBJ2-3; 13 bases fit TRBD2. Unmatched junction bases numbered 7, after V lost 4 bases and J lost 3 bases. The CDR3 is 17 amino acids. The V gene's germline CDR1 is MDHEN and CDR2 SYDVKM. In DNA, the CDR3 is TGTGCCAGCAGTTCCCCGGGACTAGCGGGGCGGACAGATACGCAGTATTTT. As protein: CASSSPGLAGRTDTQYF.

The chain links TRBV4-1 to TRBJ1-1; 9 bases match TRBD1. Germline V gives CDR1 MGHRA, CDR2 YSYEKL. V was pared by 0 bases and J by 10 bases, with 6 bases of the junction left unmatched. The CDR3 is made up of 14 amino acids. The CDR3 nucleotides are TGCGCCAGCAGCCAAGATCCGGACAGGGGTCTAGCTTTCTTT. This codes for CASSQDPDRGLAFF.

This clone was observed a single time. The chain couples TRBV14 to TRBJ2-2, with TRBD2 matching 8 bases. This CDR3 has 17 residues. J lost 3 bases, V lost 4 bases, and 10 bases had no gene match. Germline V CDR1 and CDR2: SGHDN, FVKESK. CDR3 residues: CASSPVSGRADTGELFF. The CDR3 region has the DNA TGTGCCAGCAGCCCGGTTTCCGGGAGGGCCGACACCGGGGAGCTGTTTTTT.

The chain uses TRBV6-6 and TRBJ1-5; D ambiguous. V shed 2 bases and J shed 3 bases, with 8 bases lying between them. CDR1 and CDR2 from the germline V gene are MNHNY and SVGAGI (reference sequence). CDR3 length: 14 residues. This CDR3 reads CASSYGGNNQPQHF. For the CDR3, the DNA is TGTGCCAGCAGTTACGGAGGGAACAATCAGCCCCAGCATTTT.

V is TRBV19 and J is TRBJ2-3, with 11 bases fitting TRBD2. The CDR3 is 14 amino acids. V lost 7 bases, J lost 4 bases, and 4 bases stayed unmatched. Germline loops: CDR1 LNHDA, CDR2 SQIVND (reference sequence). CDR3 in DNA: TGTGCCAGTAATAGCGGGGGGGCCCCAGATACGCAGTATTTT. As protein: CASNSGGAPDTQYF.

The chain carries TRBV19 and TRBJ1-1; the D is unclear. The germline CDR1 and CDR2 sequences are LNHDA and SQIVND (reference sequence). V lost 3 bases, J lost 6 bases, and 11 bases lay in between. The CDR3 is 13 amino acids. The CDR3: CASSIGLRAEAFF. The CDR3, as DNA: TGTGCCAGTAGTATCGGGCTTCGTGCTGAAGCTTTCTTT.

The chain couples TRBV19 to TRBJ1-1, with no clear D. Per the germline V gene, CDR1 is LNHDA and CDR2 is SQIVND (reference sequence). CDR3 length: 12 residues. Trimming took 7 bases from V and 10 from J, leaving 16 bases between them. CDR3: CASTREAARAFF. The CDR3 nucleotides are TGTGCCAGTACGCGGGAAGCAGCAAGAGCTTTCTTT.

The chain links TRBV14 to TRBJ2-1, with 8 bases aligning to TRBD1. The V gene's germline CDR1 is SGHDN and CDR2 FVKESK. The CDR3 totals 16 residues. V was pared by 4 bases and J by 4 bases, with 9 bases of the junction left unmatched. The CDR3, as DNA: TGTGCCAGCAGCCCTGGACAGGGTCGGGGATACAATGAGCAGTTCTTC. It encodes CASSPGQGRGYNEQFF.

The V gene is TRBV7-7, the J gene TRBJ2-7; D possibly matches TRBD1 or TRBD2 (6 bases each). Germline CDR1 SSHAT, CDR2 FNYEAQ (reference sequence). The CDR3 runs 13 residues. CDR3 loop: CAGGTFETYEQYF. CDR3 sequence (DNA): TGTGCTGGCGGGACATTCGAGACGTACGAGCAGTACTTC.

The chain recombines TRBV12-5 with TRBJ2-5, with D perhaps matching TRBD1 (6 bases). The CDR3 loop spans 13 amino acids. Germline V CDR1 and CDR2: LGHNT, FRNRAP. Trimming removed 6 bases at V and 5 bases at J, with 13 bases between. For the CDR3, the DNA is TGTGCTAGTGGCCCCCCAGGGGAGGAGACCCAGTACTTC. It specifies CASGPPGEETQYF.

The chain carries TRBV11-2 and TRBJ2-7; 7 bases line up with TRBD2. V lost 5 bases, J lost 0 bases, and 4 bases stayed unmatched. CDR3 length equals 14 residues. In germline, CDR1 is SGHAT, CDR2 FQNNGV. The CDR3 nucleotides read TGTGCCAGCAGCGCTGGCGGGAGCTCCTACGAGCAGTACTTC. Its protein product is CASSAGGSSYEQYF. Drawing the rest from reference TRBV11-2 and TRBJ2-7, the complete variable domain is EAGVAQSPRYKIIEKRQSVAFWCNPISGHATLYWYQQILGQGPKLLIQFQNNGVVDDSQLPKDRFSAERLKGVDSTLKIQPAKLEDSAVYLCASSAGGSSYEQYFGPGTRLTVT.

The chain combines TRBV5-6 with TRBJ2-3; TRBD1 matches at 10 bases. CDR3 size: 15 residues. V was clipped by 5 bases and J by 4 bases; unmatched bases: 7. CDR1 SGHDT and CDR2 YYEEEE come from the germline V gene. Here the CDR3 reads CASSRRDRGADTQYF. The DNA for the CDR3 is TGTGCCAGCAGTCGCCGGGACAGGGGAGCAGATACGCAGTATTTT.

The chain is built from TRBV9 and TRBJ2-5; 14 bases align to TRBD2. This CDR3 region has 13 residues. Trimming took 4 bases from V and 9 from J; bases not matched to a gene: 2. Per germline, CDR1 SGDLS and CDR2 YYNGEE. The CDR3 loop reads CASSTGLAGAQYF. CDR3 DNA: TGTGCCAGCAGCACGGGACTAGCGGGGGCCCAGTACTTC.

Of note for this clone: An end of the junction differs from the germline gene, which may be a read error. V gene TRBV6-1 combines with J gene TRBJ1-2, with D possibly TRBD1 on 6 matching bases. CDR3 length: 14 amino acids. From germline, CDR1 is MNHNS and CDR2 SASEGT. Written as DNA, the CDR3 is TGTGCCAGCAGGGAAGGGGGGGCCTACTATGGCTACACCTTC. Its protein product is CASREGGAYYGYTF.

The chain is built from TRBV25-1 and TRBJ2-7; the match to TRBD1 covers 10 bases. Germline loops: CDR1 MGHDK, CDR2 SYGVNS. The V segment lost 2 bases and the J segment 3 bases; nucleotides outside the gene matches: 4. The CDR3 totals 15 residues. Here the CDR3 DNA reads TGTGCCAGCAGTGAACCGGGACAGGGGTACTACGAGCAGTACTTC. Translating gives CASSEPGQGYYEQYF.

This clone was seen a handful of times. This rearrangement joins TRBV7-3 to TRBJ1-1; no reliable D call. Trimming took 1 base from V and 1 from J, leaving 4 bases between them. CDR1 SGHTA and CDR2 FQGTGA come from the germline V gene. The CDR3 is 13 residues long. CDR3 protein: CASSLRGNTEAFF. CDR3 nucleotide sequence: TGTGCCAGCAGCTTAAGAGGGAACACTGAAGCTTTCTTT.

The chain is built from TRBV14 and TRBJ1-6; D gene unclear. Germline CDR1 is SGHDN and CDR2 is FVKESK. Trimming cost V 4 bases and J 7 bases, with 14 bases left between them. The CDR3 is 15 amino acids. The CDR3 DNA reads TGTGCCAGCAGCCCCACTCCCGGTCCAAATTCACCCCTCCACTTT. Residues: CASSPTPGPNSPLHF.

Concerning this clone: Here the CDR3 omits its conserved ending phenylalanine or tryptophan, so a read error is the likely source. V is TRBV7-2 and J is TRBJ1-5, with a tentative D call TRBD1 (5 bases). Germline V lookup: CDR1 SGHTA, CDR2 FQGNSA. Trimming took 6 bases from V and 6 from J, leaving 12 bases between them. This CDR3 has 13 residues. The CDR3 nucleotides read TGTGCCAGCAGTGACAGTACAGGTCAGCCCCAGCATCTT. It translates to CASSDSTGQPQHL.

The chain has TRBV5-8 and TRBJ1-2; 12 bases fit TRBD1. Germline assignment: CDR1 SGHTS and CDR2 YDEGEE. The CDR3 has 15 amino acids. Trimming removed 4 bases from V and 5 bases from J; junction bases left unmatched: 6. CDR3 nucleotides: TGTGCCAGCAGCGTGTCGGGACAGGGGGCGTATGGCTACACCTTC. Residues: CASSVSGQGAYGYTF.